The 12 T cell receptor beta chains below all came from one sample that was sequenced in a study of blood T cell repertoires in COVID-19. TCRdb's copy holds only in-frame clones and misses some; the assay was immunoSEQ multiplex PCR. The sample holds 250,000 to 350,000 clones, 65% to 85% seen once. Sequenced input: peripheral blood. The receptor set was obtained from a person aged 65 to 85 with COVID-19, enrolled during active disease.

This clone was picked up one time. This chain connects TRBV12-3 or TRBV12-4 to TRBJ1-5; a weak D match, TRBD1 (5 bases). V lost 8 bases and J lost 11, with 13 bases in between. There are 11 residues in the CDR3. CDR3 sequence (DNA): TGTGCCAGCGGGGACTCCGAGGCCCAGCATTTT. It yields the protein CASGDSEAQHF.

The chain couples TRBV7-9 to TRBJ2-2, with a weak D call TRBD1 (5 bases). CDR1 is SEHNR and CDR2 is FQNEAQ in the germline V gene (reference sequence). CDR3 length equals 16 residues. V lost 3 bases, J lost 6 bases, and 17 bases lay in between. The CDR3 DNA follows: TGTGCCAGCAGCTTGAAAAGGGGCCTTTTTTCCGGGGAGCTGTTTTTT. This encodes CASSLKRGLFSGELFF.

The V and J genes are TRBV7-9 and TRBJ1-2, with 7 bases lining up with TRBD1. Germline V gives CDR1 SEHNR, CDR2 FQNEAQ (reference sequence). The CDR3 has 15 residues. V shed 2 bases and J 1 base; nucleotides not matched to a gene: 4. This CDR3 reads CASSLPGQDNYGYTF. As DNA, the CDR3 is TGTGCCAGCAGCTTACCCGGACAGGATAACTATGGCTACACCTTC. The complete variable domain, with remaining parts taken from reference TRBV7-9 and TRBJ1-2, reads DTGVSQNPRHKITKRGQNVTFRCDPISEHNRLYWYRQTLGQGPEFLTYFQNEAQLEKSRLLSDRFSAERPKGSFSTLEIQRTEQGDSAMYLCASSLPGQDNYGYTFGSGTRLTVV.

This clone was picked up one time. The chain employs TRBV29-1 and TRBJ1-4, with TRBD1 identical over 10 bases. The J segment lost 7 bases and the V segment lost 3 bases, leaving 8 bases of the junction unmatched. Per the germline V gene, CDR1 is SQVTM and CDR2 is ANQGSEA. The CDR3 spans 15 residues. CDR3 sequence: CSVESVGTGAEKLFF. The CDR3 nucleotides are TGCAGCGTTGAGTCGGTAGGGACAGGGGCTGAAAAACTGTTTTTT.

This sequence joins TRBV5-1 and TRBJ1-6; 7 nucleotides align to TRBD1. The germline V gene has CDR1 SGHRS and CDR2 YFSETQ. This CDR3 contains 17 residues. Unmatched junction bases numbered 12, after V lost 0 bases and J lost 9 bases. CDR3 loop: CASSLASGGTLTSPLHF. The DNA of the CDR3 is TGCGCCAGCAGCTTGGCGTCAGGGGGTACGCTGACTTCACCCCTCCACTTT.

The V gene is TRBV4-3, the J gene TRBJ1-4, with D possibly matching TRBD1 (5 bases). CDR1 is LGHNA, CDR2 YSLEER, per germline. The V gene lost 1 base and the J gene lost 10 bases, with 16 bases spanning the gap. This CDR3 comprises 15 residues. The CDR3: CASSQAGGLMGKLFF. CDR3 nucleotide sequence: TGCGCCAGCAGCCAAGCCGGGGGTCTTATGGGAAAACTGTTTTTT.

The J gene is TRBJ1-1, the V gene TRBV6-2 or TRBV6-3; 7 bases line up with TRBD1. Losses at the gene ends were 1 base for V and 6 bases for J; bases not matched to a gene: 2. Germline CDR1 is MNHEY and CDR2 is SVGEGT. This CDR3 comprises 13 residues. The CDR3 bases are TGTGCCAGCAGTTACTGGACAGGCTCTGAAGCTTTCTTT. Its translation is CASSYWTGSEAFF.

This clone was seen only a few times. J is TRBJ1-5 and V is TRBV5-6; D may be TRBD1 (6 bases). Germline-derived CDR1 and CDR2 are SGHDT and YYEEEE. There are 16 residues in the CDR3. V lost 6 bases and J lost 0, with 16 bases in between. CDR3: CASNSQGPYSNQPQHF. The DNA for the CDR3 is TGTGCCAGCAACTCACAGGGCCCATATAGCAATCAGCCCCAGCATTTT.

DNA of the CDR3: TGTGCCAGCAGCGCCGGGGAGCTGTTTTTT. This sequence encodes CASSAGELFF. The chain combines TRBV6-5 with TRBJ2-2; D call uncertain. The ends were cut back, 6 bases at V and 6 bases at J, with 2 bases in the middle. The CDR3 spans 10 residues. Germline-derived CDR1 and CDR2 are MNHEY and SVGAGI.

This clone was seen a handful of times. The chain combines TRBV3-1 (or the pseudogene TRBV3-2) with TRBJ1-1; TRBD1 might be the D (6 bases). Germline lookup yields CDR1 LGHDT and CDR2 YNNKEL (reference sequence). V was cut by 5 bases and J by 1 base, with 8 bases left in between. The CDR3 has 13 residues. The CDR3 here is CASSRTANTEAFF. The CDR3, as DNA: TGTGCCAGCAGCAGGACAGCGAACACTGAAGCTTTCTTT.

This chain joins TRBV4-3 and TRBJ2-1, with D hard to call. V lost 2 bases, J lost 10 bases, and 9 bases lay in between. Looked up from germline, CDR1 is LGHNA and CDR2 is YSLEER. This CDR3 comprises 12 residues. CDR3 sequence (DNA): TGCGCCAGCAGCCAAACAGCAGAGGAGCAGTTCTTC. Protein product: CASSQTAEEQFF.

The chain couples TRBV9 to TRBJ2-1, with 7 bases matching TRBD1. V dropped 2 bases and J dropped 2; count of bases not matched to a gene: 4. CDR1 and CDR2 (germline): SGDLS, YYNGEE. CDR3 size: 15 residues. CDR3 region: CASSVRQGTYNEQFF. The CDR3 DNA reads TGTGCCAGCAGCGTCCGACAGGGAACCTACAATGAGCAGTTCTTC. Based on the CDR3 plus reference TRBV9 and TRBJ2-1, the full variable domain is DSGVTQTPKHLITATGQRVTLRCSPRSGDLSVYWYQQSLDQGLQFLIQYYNGEERAKGNILERFSAQQFPDLHSELNLSSLELGDSALYFCASSVRQGTYNEQFFGPGTRLTVL.